The subject of this entry is one T cell receptor (beta chain). What it binds is not known. These data originate in a study of shared clonotypes between healthy human individuals. At the level of the study: Used for every donor were three CD4 naive, three CD4 memory, two CD8 naive and one CD8 memory plate. General study points: Shared clonotypes across all four donors exceeded non-shared ones in generation probability.

As defined, naive CD8 cells were CD45RO-negative and positively selected for CCR7, with terminally differentiated effector memory CD45RA+ cells excluded. Deep was the level used in running the assay. In replicate PCRs of sorted subsets, roughly 200 ng DNA, approximately 32,000 T cell genomes, was used. Sequenced by immunoSEQ multiplex PCR; TCRdb stores in-frame clones only, minus some. The sample yields roughly 2.1 million clones, approximately 94% seen once. CDR1 is SGHRS and CDR2 is YFSETQ in the germline V gene. The CDR3 is 16 residues long. Trimming cost V 0 bases and J 6 bases, with 19 bases left between them.

The sequence was obtained from a man aged 18 to 30 in good health. Some clones in this sample may be carry-over from other donors' samples. The rearrangement links TRBV5-1 to TRBJ2-7; a weak D match, TRBD2 (8 bases). Sequenced material: naive CD8+ T cells from PBMCs. The CDR3: CASSLEGAGGPLEQYF. The CDR3 coding sequence is TGCGCCAGCAGCTTGGAGGGGGCGGGAGGACCGCTCGAGCAGTACTTC.